This T cell receptor beta chain originates from a study of OX40 agonist ivuxolimab in advanced cancers. Study-wide context: With ivuxolimab, an agonistic anti-OX40 (CD134) antibody, patients were treated. Patients were over 65% male with ages roughly 23 to 90, mean roughly 64.

Libraries were prepared by immunoSEQ multiplex PCR; TCRdb keeps only in-frame clonotypes and omits some of them. Among about 41,000 clones, approximately 86% were seen once, and the ten largest hold under 3.5%. Comments on this clone: What it recognizes is unknown.

The CDR3 has 17 residues. Germline V lookup: CDR1 SEHNR, CDR2 FQNEAQ (reference sequence). Trimming took off 0 bases at V and 1 base at J, with 15 bases between the two ends. General study points: Some nonresponders additionally presented with little normalized T-cell clonal expansion. The CD4+ and CD8+ T cells in the blood had expanded clonally by week 6 at 0.1 to 3.0 mg/kg.

This sequence originates from an adult with an advanced solid tumor such as melanoma, head and neck, liver or kidney cancer. This rearrangement joins TRBV7-9 to TRBJ1-1; D unclear. Sample: CD4+ or CD8+ T cells sorted from blood, taken in a trial of the OX40 agonist ivuxolimab. The CDR3 region has the DNA TGTGCCAGCAGCTTAGCGCTGGGTTTAGGGAGGAACACTGAAGCTTTCTTT. Its translation: CASSLALGLGRNTEAFF.